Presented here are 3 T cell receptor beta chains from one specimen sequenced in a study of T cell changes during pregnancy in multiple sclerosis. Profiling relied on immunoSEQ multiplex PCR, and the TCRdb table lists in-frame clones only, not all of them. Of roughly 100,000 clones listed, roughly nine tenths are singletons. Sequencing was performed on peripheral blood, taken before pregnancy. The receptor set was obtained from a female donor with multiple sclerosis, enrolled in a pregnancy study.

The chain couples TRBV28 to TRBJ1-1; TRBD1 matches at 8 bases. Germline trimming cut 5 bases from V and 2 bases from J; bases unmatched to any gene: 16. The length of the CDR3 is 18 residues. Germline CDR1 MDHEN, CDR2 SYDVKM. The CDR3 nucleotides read TGTGCCAGCAGTCCAGGGGTTAGGTCGGGACAGGTAAACACTGAAGCTTTCTTT. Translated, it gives CASSPGVRSGQVNTEAFF.

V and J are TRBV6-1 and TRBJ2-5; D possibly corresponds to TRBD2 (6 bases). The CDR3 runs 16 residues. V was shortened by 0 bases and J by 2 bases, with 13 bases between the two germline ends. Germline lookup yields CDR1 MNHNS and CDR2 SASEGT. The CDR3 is CASSEAAAGIQETQYF. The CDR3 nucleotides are TGTGCCAGCAGTGAAGCGGCAGCGGGTATACAAGAGACCCAGTACTTC.

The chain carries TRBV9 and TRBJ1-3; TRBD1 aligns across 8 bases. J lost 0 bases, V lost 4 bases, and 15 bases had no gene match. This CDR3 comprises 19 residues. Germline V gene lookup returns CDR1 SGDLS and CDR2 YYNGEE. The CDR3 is CASSLGQGYNEPSGNTIYF. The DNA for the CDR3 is TGTGCCAGCAGCTTAGGACAGGGTTATAACGAACCCTCTGGAAACACCATATATTTT.